This T cell receptor (beta chain) was identified during a study of cytomegalovirus exposure and HLA in healthy donors. Points from the study as a whole: Association with HLA alleles at 0.05 false discovery rate was found for 16,951 TCR beta sequences in a later analysis.

The PCR employed 60 Vbeta primers together with 13 Jbeta primers. Generated by immunoSEQ multiplex PCR, the TCRdb table keeps only in-frame clones and is missing some. This table holds around 110,000 clones, about 74% found once. CDR3 size: 14 residues. CDR1 and CDR2 from the germline V gene are SGDLS and YYNGEE. V lost 0 bases and J lost 8, with 14 bases in between. Comments on this clone: Its antigen is unidentified.

Input material: PBMCs. The chain joins TRBV9 to TRBJ1-2, with a weak D call TRBD1 (6 bases). The sequence came from a man aged 30-40 years in good health and CMV-seropositive. The CDR3 sequence is CASSVDSTGRGYTF. The CDR3 bases are TGTGCCAGCAGCGTAGATAGCACAGGGAGAGGCTACACCTTC.